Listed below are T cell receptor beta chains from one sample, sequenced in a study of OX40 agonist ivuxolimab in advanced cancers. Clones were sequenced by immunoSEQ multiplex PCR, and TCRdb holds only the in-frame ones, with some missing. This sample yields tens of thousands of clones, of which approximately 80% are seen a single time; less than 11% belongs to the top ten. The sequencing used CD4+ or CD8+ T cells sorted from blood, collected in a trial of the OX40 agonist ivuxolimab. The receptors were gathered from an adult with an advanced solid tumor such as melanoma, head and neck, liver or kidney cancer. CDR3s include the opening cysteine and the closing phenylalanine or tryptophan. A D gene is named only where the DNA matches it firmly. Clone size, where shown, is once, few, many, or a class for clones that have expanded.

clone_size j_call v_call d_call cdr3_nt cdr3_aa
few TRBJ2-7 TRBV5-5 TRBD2 TGTGCCAGCAGCAAGGGACTAGGCCCCTACGAGCAGTACTTC CASSKGLGPYEQYF
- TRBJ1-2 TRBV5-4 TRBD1 TGTGCCAGCAGTGGCAGGGGGGACTATGGCTACACCTTC CASSGRGDYGYTF
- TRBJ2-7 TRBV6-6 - TGTGCCAGCACCCCGGACGGGGGTTCTACCTACGAGCAGTACTTC CASTPDGGSTYEQYF
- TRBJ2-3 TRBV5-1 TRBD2 TGCGCCAGCACCTCAGGAGGCGGGAGTAGCACAGATACGCAGTATTTT CASTSGGGSSTDTQYF
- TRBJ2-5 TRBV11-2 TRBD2 TGTGCCAGCAGCTTAAGCGGGAGCTGGGAGACCCAGTACTTC CASSLSGSWETQYF
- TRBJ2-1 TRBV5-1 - TGCGCCAGCAGCTTTACGCAGGGGTCCTACAATGAGCAGTTCTTC CASSFTQGSYNEQFF
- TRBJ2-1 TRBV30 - TGTGCCTGTCGGGGCGGGTCAGCCTACAATGAGCAGTTCTTC CACRGGSAYNEQFF
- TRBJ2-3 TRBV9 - TGTGCCAGCAGCTCCTCCCCTAGGAACGGAGATACGCAGTATTTT CASSSSPRNGDTQYF
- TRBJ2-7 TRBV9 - TGTGCCAGCAGCCCCCAGACAGGACCCCTCGCCGAGCAGTACTTC CASSPQTGPLAEQYF
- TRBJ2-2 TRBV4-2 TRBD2 TGTGCCAGCAGCCAAGTTGGACTAGCGGGAGGAACCGGGGAGCTGTTTTTT CASSQVGLAGGTGELFF
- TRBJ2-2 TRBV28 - TGTGCCACCCTCCGCAGCGACACCGGGGAGCTGTTTTTT CATLRSDTGELFF
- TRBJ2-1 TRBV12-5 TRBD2 TGTGCTAGTGGCTATACGGGACTAGCGGGAGGTTATTTTGCAAATGAGCAGTTCTTC CASGYTGLAGGYFANEQFF
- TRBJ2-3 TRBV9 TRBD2 TGTGCCAGCAGCCCCCGTGGGGCGGGAGAGTCAGATACGCAGTATTTT CASSPRGAGESDTQYF
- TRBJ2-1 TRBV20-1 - TGCAGTGCTAGACGCCTCAATGAGCAGTTCTTC CSARRLNEQFF
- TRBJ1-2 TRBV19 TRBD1 TGTGCCAGTAGTCTTCCCGACAGGGTATGGGGCTACACCTTC CASSLPDRVWGYTF
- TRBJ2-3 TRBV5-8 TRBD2 TGTGCCAGCAGTTCTAGCGGGAGGGCCCCCGATACGCAGTATTTT CASSSSGRAPDTQYF
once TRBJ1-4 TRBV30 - TGTGCCTGGAGCCGGGAACTTAGGAGTGAAAAACTGTTTTTT CAWSRELRSEKLFF
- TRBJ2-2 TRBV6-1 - TGTGCCAGGAATCTGACGAAGAGCACCGGGGAGCTGTTTTTT CARNLTKSTGELFF
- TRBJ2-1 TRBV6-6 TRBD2 TGTGCCAGCAGGCTGAGGGGGGAGCGGGAGCTTGAGCAGTTCTTC CASRLRGERELEQFF
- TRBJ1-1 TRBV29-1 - TGCAGCGTTGTAGGATCATCAGCTTTCACTGAAGCTTTCTTT CSVVGSSAFTEAFF
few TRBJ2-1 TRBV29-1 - TGCAGCGCCCGGGACTTCTCCTACAATGAGCAGTTCTTC CSARDFSYNEQFF
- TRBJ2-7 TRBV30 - TGTGCCTGGAGGCGTCTAGCAGCCCCATCCTACGAGCAGTACTTC CAWRRLAAPSYEQYF
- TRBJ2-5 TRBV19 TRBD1 TGTGCCAGTAGTATAGGAGGGACAGCACAAGAGACCCAGTACTTC CASSIGGTAQETQYF
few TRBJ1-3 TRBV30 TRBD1 TGTGCCTCTGGGACAGGGGGTGGAAACACCATATATTTT CASGTGGGNTIYF
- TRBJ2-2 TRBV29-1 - TGCAGCGTGAAAACCGGGACTCAGAACACCGGGGAGCTGTTTTTT CSVKTGTQNTGELFF
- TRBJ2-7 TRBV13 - TGTGCCAGCAGCTTAGTCGGCTCCTACGAGCAGTACTTC CASSLVGSYEQYF
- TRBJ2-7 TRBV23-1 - TGCGCCAGCTCCGGGGTCCAGGGATGGTACGAGCAGTACTTC CASSGVQGWYEQYF
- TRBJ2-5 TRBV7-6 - TGTGCCAGCAGCTTAGACGTGAGGGAGACCCAGTACTTC CASSLDVRETQYF
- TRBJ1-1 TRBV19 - TGTGCCAGTAGTAAAGGGACGGTGAACACTGAAGCTTTCTTT CASSKGTVNTEAFF
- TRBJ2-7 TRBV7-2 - TGTGCCAGCAGCTTCGAGAGGAGCTACGAGCAGTACTTC CASSFERSYEQYF
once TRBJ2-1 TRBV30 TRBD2 TGTGCCTGGAGTCGGACTAGCGGGTCGTCCTACAATGAGCAGTTCTTC CAWSRTSGSSYNEQFF
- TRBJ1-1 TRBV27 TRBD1 TGTGCCAGCAGAGGCCAGGACAGGGCAGCTTTCTTT CASRGQDRAAFF
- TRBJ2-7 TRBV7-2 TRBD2 TGTGCCAGCAGCTCGCCAGCGGGAGGGCCCACCTACGAGCAGTACTTC CASSSPAGGPTYEQYF
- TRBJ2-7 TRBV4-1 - TGCGCCAGCAGCGCGCAGGAGCAATACGAGCAGTACTTC CASSAQEQYEQYF
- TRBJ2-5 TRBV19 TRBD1 TGTGCCAGTAGTAGGGCAGGGGGAGAGACCCAGTACTTC CASSRAGGETQYF
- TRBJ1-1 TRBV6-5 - TGTGCCAGTTCCCTGCGGCCCAACACTGAAGCTTTCTTT CASSLRPNTEAFF
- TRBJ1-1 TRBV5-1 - TGCGCCAGCAGCTGGGGGTCCATGAACACTGAAGCTTTCTTT CASSWGSMNTEAFF
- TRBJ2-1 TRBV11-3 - TGTGCCAGCAGCCCGGGGGTAGTCTCCTACAATGAGCAGTTCTTC CASSPGVVSYNEQFF
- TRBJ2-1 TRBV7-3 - TGTGCCAGCAGCGTCAATGGGCAGGGCTCCTACAATGAGCAGTTCTTC CASSVNGQGSYNEQFF
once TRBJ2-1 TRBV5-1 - TGCGCCAGCAGCTTGGGGCCAGTGGACAATGAGCAGTTCTTC CASSLGPVDNEQFF
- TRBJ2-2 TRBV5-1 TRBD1 TGCGCCAGCAGCAAGGGACAGGGGAGCACCGGGGAGCTGTTTTTT CASSKGQGSTGELFF
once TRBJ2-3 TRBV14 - TGTGCCAGCAGCCCGCCGAATACGCAGTATTTT CASSPPNTQYF
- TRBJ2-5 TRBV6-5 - TGTGCCAGCAGGAACGGGGGTTTTGTGGAGACCCAGTACTTC CASRNGGFVETQYF
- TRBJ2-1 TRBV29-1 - TGCAGCGTCCGAGGGATTTCAAGCTTGCAGTTCTTC CSVRGISSLQFF
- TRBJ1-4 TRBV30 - TGTGCCTGGAGTCGTAGTTTTAATGAAAAACTGTTTTTT CAWSRSFNEKLFF
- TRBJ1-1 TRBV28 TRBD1 TGTGCCAGCAGTACAGGGGGCGCAAGCGCTGAAGCTTTCTTT CASSTGGASAEAFF
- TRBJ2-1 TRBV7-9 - TGTGCCAGCAGCTTAAGTGGGGTGGGGGACAATGAGCAGTTCTTC CASSLSGVGDNEQFF
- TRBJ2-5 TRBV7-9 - TGTGCCAGCAGCTCCCTGGATTCGACCTCTGGGAGTAGCCAGTACTTC CASSSLDSTSGSSQYF
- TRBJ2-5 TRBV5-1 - TGCGCCAGCAGCACGAGGGGAGCGGGCCGGGAGACCCAGTACTTC CASSTRGAGRETQYF
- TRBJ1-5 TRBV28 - TGTGCCAGCAGTACTCCGGGGAGGGGAAATCAGCCCCAGCATTTT CASSTPGRGNQPQHF
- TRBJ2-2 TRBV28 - TGTGCCAGCAGTTTTAACACCGGGGAGCTGTTTTTT CASSFNTGELFF
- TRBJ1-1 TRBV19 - TGTGCCAGTAGTATAGATCATGTAAGGGGGACTGAAGCTTTCTTT CASSIDHVRGTEAFF
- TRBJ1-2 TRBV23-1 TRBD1 TGCGCCAGCAGTTCCCCGGGACAGATGGCTCGGGGCTACACCTTC CASSSPGQMARGYTF
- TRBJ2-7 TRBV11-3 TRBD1 TGTGCCAGCAGCCTTTACAGGGGTTACGAGCAGTACTTC CASSLYRGYEQYF
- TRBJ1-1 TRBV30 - TGTGCCTGGAGTGTACTGGCCCTGAACACTGAAGCTTTCTTT CAWSVLALNTEAFF
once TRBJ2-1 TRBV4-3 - TGCGCCAGCAGCCAAGATTGGGACTCCTGGAGTGAGCAGTTCTTC CASSQDWDSWSEQFF
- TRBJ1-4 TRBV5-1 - TGCGCCAGCAGCTTGGACAGGTCAACTAATGAAAAACTGTTTTTT CASSLDRSTNEKLFF
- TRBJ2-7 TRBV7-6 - TGTGCCAGCAGCTCCATCGGGAGCTCCTACGAGCAGTACTTC CASSSIGSSYEQYF
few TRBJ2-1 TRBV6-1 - TGTGCCAGCAGTGAAGTGGGGGTCAGGGTCTACAATGAGCAGTTCTTC CASSEVGVRVYNEQFF